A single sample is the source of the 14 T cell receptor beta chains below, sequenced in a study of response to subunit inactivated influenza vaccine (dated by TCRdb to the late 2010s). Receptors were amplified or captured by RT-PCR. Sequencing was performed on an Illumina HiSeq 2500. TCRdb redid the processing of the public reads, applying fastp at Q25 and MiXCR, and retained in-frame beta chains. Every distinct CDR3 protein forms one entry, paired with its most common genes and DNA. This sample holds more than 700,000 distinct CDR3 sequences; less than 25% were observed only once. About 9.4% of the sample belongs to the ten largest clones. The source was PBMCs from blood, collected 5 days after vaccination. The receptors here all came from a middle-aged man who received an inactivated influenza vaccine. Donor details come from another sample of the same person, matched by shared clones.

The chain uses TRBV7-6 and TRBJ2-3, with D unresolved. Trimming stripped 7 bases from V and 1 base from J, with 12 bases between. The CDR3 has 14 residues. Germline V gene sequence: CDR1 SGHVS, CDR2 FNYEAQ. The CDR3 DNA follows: TGTGCCAGCAAGCAGATAACCGGCACAGATACGCAGTATTTT. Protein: CASKQITGTDTQYF.

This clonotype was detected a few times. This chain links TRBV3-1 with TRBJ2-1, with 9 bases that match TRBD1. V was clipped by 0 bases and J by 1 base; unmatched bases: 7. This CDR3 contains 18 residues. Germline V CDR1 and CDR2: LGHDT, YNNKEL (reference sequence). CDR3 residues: CASSQDSGQGGSYNEQFF. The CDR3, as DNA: TGTGCCAGCAGCCAAGATTCGGGACAGGGTGGTTCCTACAATGAGCAGTTCTTC.

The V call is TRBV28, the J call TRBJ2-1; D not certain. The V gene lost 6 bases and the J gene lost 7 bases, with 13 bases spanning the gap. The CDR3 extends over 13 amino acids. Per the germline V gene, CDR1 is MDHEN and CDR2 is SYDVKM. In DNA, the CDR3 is TGTGCCAGCAGGCCTTCGGGTACGAATGAGCAGTTCTTC. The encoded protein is CASRPSGTNEQFF.

The CDR3 loop reads CAIGGGPSTDTQYF. CDR3 nucleotide sequence: TGTGCCATCGGGGGAGGTCCTAGCACAGATACGCAGTATTTT. The chain links TRBV10-3 to TRBJ2-3; tentatively, D is TRBD2 (6 bases). V lost 8 bases to trimming and J lost 0 bases, with 12 bases between them. Per germline, CDR1 ENHRY and CDR2 SYGVKD. This CDR3 contains 14 residues.

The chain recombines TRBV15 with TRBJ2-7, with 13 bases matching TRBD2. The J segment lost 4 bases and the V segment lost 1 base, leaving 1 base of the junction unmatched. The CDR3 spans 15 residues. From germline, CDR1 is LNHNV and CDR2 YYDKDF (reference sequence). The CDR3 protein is CATSRGTSGSYEQYF. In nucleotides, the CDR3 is TGTGCCACCAGCAGAGGGACTAGCGGGAGTTACGAGCAGTACTTC.

The chain's CDR3 is CSARGLPGLYTEAFF. The CDR3 DNA sequence: TGCAGTGCTAGGGGCCTGCCAGGGCTTTACACTGAAGCTTTCTTT. The gene calls are TRBV20-1 and TRBJ1-1; D might be TRBD1 (5 bases). Trimming removed 3 bases at V and 3 bases at J, with 17 bases between. The CDR3 runs to 15 residues. The germline CDR1 and CDR2 sequences are DFQATT and SNEGSKA (reference sequence).

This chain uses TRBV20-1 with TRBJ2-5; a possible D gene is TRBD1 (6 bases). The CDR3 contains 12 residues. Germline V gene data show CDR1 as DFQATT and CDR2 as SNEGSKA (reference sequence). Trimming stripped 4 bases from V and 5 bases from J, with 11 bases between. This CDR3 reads CSATQGRETQYF. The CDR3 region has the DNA TGCAGTGCTACACAGGGCCGGGAGACCCAGTACTTC.

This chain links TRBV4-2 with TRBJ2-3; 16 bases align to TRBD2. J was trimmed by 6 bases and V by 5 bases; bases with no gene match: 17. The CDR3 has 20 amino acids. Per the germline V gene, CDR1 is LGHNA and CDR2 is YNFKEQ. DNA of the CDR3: TGTGCCAGCAGCACAGAAGGGACTAGCGGGAGGGCCAACAGGGTTGATACGCAGTATTTT. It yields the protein CASSTEGTSGRANRVDTQYF.

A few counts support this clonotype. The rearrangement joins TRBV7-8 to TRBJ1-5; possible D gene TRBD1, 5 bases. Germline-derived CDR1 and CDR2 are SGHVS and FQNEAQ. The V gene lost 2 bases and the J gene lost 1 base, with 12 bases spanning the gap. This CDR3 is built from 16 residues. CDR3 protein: CASSLYSGQSNQPQHF. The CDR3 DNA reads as TGTGCCAGCAGCTTATATTCTGGACAAAGCAATCAGCCCCAGCATTTT. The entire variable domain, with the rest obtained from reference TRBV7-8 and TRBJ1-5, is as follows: GAGVSQSPRYKVAKRGQDVALRCDPISGHVSLFWYQQALGQGPEFLTYFQNEAQLDKSGLPSDRFFAERPEGSVSTLKIQRTQQEDSAVYLCASSLYSGQSNQPQHFGDGTRLSIL.

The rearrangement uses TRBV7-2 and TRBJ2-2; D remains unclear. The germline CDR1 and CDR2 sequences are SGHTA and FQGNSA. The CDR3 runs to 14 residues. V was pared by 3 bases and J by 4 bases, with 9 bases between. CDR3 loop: CASSFRAPTGELFF. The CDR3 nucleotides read TGTGCCAGCAGCTTCAGAGCTCCCACCGGGGAGCTGTTTTTT. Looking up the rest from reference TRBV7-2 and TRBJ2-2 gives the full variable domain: GAGVSQSPSNKVTEKGKDVELRCDPISGHTALYWYRQSLGQGLEFLIYFQGNSAPDKSGLPSDRFSAERTGGSVSTLTIQRTQQEDSAVYLCASSFRAPTGELFFGEGSRLTVL.

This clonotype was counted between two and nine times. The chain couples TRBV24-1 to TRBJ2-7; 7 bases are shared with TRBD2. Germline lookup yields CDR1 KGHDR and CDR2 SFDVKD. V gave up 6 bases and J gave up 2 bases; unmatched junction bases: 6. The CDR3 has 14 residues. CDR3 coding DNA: TGTGCCACCAGTTCTAGCGGACGGCCCTACGAGCAGTACTTC. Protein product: CATSSSGRPYEQYF.

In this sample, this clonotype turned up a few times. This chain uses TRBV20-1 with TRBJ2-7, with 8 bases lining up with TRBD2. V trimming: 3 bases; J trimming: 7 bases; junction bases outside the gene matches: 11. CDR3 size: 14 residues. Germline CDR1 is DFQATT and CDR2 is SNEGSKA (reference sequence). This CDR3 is CSARVIAGRGEQYF. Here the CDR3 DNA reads TGCAGTGCTAGGGTTATAGCGGGAAGGGGTGAGCAGTACTTC.

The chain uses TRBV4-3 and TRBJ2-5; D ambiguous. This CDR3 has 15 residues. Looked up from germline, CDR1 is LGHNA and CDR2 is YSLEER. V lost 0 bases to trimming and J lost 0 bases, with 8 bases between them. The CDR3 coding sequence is TGCGCCAGCAGCCAAGATCTAGAGTACCAAGAGACCCAGTACTTC. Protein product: CASSQDLEYQETQYF.

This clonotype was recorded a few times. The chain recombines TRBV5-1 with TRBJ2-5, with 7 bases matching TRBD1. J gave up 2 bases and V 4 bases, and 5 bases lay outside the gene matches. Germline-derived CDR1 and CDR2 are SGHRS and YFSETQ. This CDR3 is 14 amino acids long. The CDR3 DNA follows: TGCGCCAGCAGCCCGACAGGGTCGCAAGAGACCCAGTACTTC. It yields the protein CASSPTGSQETQYF.